This T cell receptor beta chain was sequenced in a study of blood T cell repertoires in COVID-19. This CDR3 comprises 14 residues. Germline V gene sequence: CDR1 MGHDK, CDR2 SYGVNS. V lost 2 bases and J lost 3, with 7 bases in between. In the authors' workflow: Estimated nucleated cell counts came from reference gene primer amplification. TCRdb keeps only in-frame clones here, not all; method: immunoSEQ multiplex PCR. V, J and clone size are those of that table, while D and trimming were read from the DNA. The sample holds over 200,000 clones, roughly 83% seen once. This TCR was sampled from a woman aged 70-85 years with active or convalescent COVID-19. Material: peripheral blood. The chain is built from TRBV25-1 and TRBJ1-4; no clear D. The CDR3 loop reads CASSEGGSNEKLFF. CDR3 nucleotides: TGTGCCAGCAGTGAAGGCGGTTCTAATGAAAAACTGTTTTTT.